These T cell receptor beta chains were read from a single sample in a study of cytomegalovirus exposure and HLA in healthy donors. Data came from immunoSEQ multiplex PCR; TCRdb stores just in-frame clones and leaves some out. The ten most abundant clones cover roughly 1.5% of a sample with approximately 82,000 clones. The sample consisted of PBMCs. The receptors were sampled from a woman aged 60 to 75 in good health and CMV-seronegative. Each CDR3 is given with its conserved first and last residue. The D gene is left open where the match is weak.

v_gene	d_gene	j_gene	CDR3aa	CDR3nt
TRBV10-3	TRBD2	TRBJ2-7	CAISDGLAGSYEQYF	TGTGCCATCAGTGACGGTCTAGCGGGAAGTTACGAGCAGTACTTC
TRBV4-2	TRBD2	TRBJ2-7	CASSQVPQNLAGEREQYF	TGTGCCAGCAGCCAAGTACCCCAGAATTTGGCGGGAGAACGAGAGCAGTACTTC
TRBV5-1	TRBD2	TRBJ2-1	CASRVPGLAGPNEQFF	TGCGCCAGCAGAGTTCCGGGACTAGCGGGTCCCAATGAGCAGTTCTTC
TRBV7-9	NA	TRBJ2-1	CASSLVSGEQFF	TGTGCCAGCAGCTTAGTTTCCGGTGAGCAGTTCTTC
TRBV29-1	NA	TRBJ1-4	CSVGGGGEKLFF	TGCAGCGTTGGAGGGGGGGGTGAAAAACTGTTTTTT
TRBV6-1	TRBD1	TRBJ2-1	CASGGDRGNEQFF	TGTGCCAGCGGGGGAGACAGGGGTAATGAGCAGTTCTTC
TRBV19	TRBD2	TRBJ2-7	CASSPGLAGLREQYF	TGTGCCAGTAGTCCGGGACTAGCGGGTTTGAGGGAGCAGTACTTC
TRBV19	NA	TRBJ1-2	CASSMGGGSDGYTF	TGTGCCAGTAGTATGGGGGGAGGAAGCGATGGCTACACCTTC
TRBV18	TRBD1	TRBJ1-5	CASSQAGGAGNQPQHF	TGTGCCAGCTCACAGGCAGGGGGCGCGGGGAATCAGCCCCAGCATTTT
TRBV28	TRBD1	TRBJ1-5	CASSPLTGAQPQHF	TGTGCCAGCAGTCCCCTGACAGGGGCTCAGCCCCAGCATTTT
TRBV6-5	TRBD1	TRBJ2-7	CASSYWAGQAGEQYF	TGTGCCAGCAGTTACTGGGCGGGACAGGCTGGGGAGCAGTACTTC
TRBV7-6	NA	TRBJ2-7	CASSPTEYSSYEQYF	TGTGCCAGCAGTCCTACCGAGTACAGCTCCTACGAGCAGTACTTC
TRBV7-8	TRBD1	TRBJ2-3	CASSQQGAPGADTQYF	TGTGCCAGCAGCCAACAGGGGGCTCCTGGAGCAGATACGCAGTATTTT
TRBV4-1	NA	TRBJ2-2	CASSPSPGKENTGELFF	TGCGCCAGCAGCCCGTCCCCAGGGAAGGAGAACACCGGGGAGCTGTTTTTT
TRBV7-3	TRBD2	TRBJ2-7	CASSLNPGTSVDEQYF	TGTGCCAGCAGCTTAAATCCGGGGACTAGCGTCGACGAGCAGTACTTC
TRBV4-2	NA	TRBJ1-5	CASSQDRGFNQPQHF	TGTGCCAGCAGCCAAGACAGGGGCTTTAATCAGCCCCAGCATTTT
TRBV4-3	NA	TRBJ1-4	CASSQKWEWNEKLFF	TGCGCCAGCAGCCAGAAGTGGGAGTGGAATGAAAAACTGTTTTTT
TRBV28	TRBD2	TRBJ2-7	CASRMGGSSSYEQYF	TGTGCCAGCAGAATGGGCGGGAGCAGCTCCTACGAGCAGTACTTC
TRBV29-1	TRBD1	TRBJ2-7	CSGGTGTGNEQYF	TGCAGCGGGGGGACCGGGACAGGGAACGAGCAGTACTTC
TRBV7-9	TRBD1	TRBJ2-1	CASVRTGQGGIEQFF	TGTGCCAGCGTCCGAACGGGACAGGGGGGCATTGAGCAGTTCTTC
TRBV27	NA	TRBJ2-1	CASGSERVVITRNEQFF	TGTGCCAGCGGATCTGAAAGAGTGGTTATTACTAGGAATGAGCAGTTCTTC
TRBV27	TRBD1	TRBJ1-5	CASRGWGDRVNF	TGTGCCAGCAGGGGGTGGGGCGACAGGGTGAATTTT
TRBV11-2	NA	TRBJ1-5	CASSFDNNQPQHF	TGTGCCAGCAGCTTTGACAACAATCAGCCCCAGCATTTT
TRBV29-1	NA	TRBJ2-1	CSVGNSVNEQFF	TGCAGCGTTGGGAACAGTGTCAATGAGCAGTTCTTC
TRBV30	NA	TRBJ1-2	CASPAERGYTF	TGTGCCTCTCCGGCGGAACGGGGCTACACCTTC
TRBV7-9	NA	TRBJ1-1	CASSESGEGNTEAFF	TGTGCCAGCAGCGAGTCAGGGGAAGGAAACACTGAAGCTTTCTTT
TRBV7-8	TRBD2	TRBJ2-7	CASSAELAVSSYEQYF	TGTGCCAGCAGCGCCGAACTAGCGGTCAGCTCCTACGAGCAGTACTTC
TRBV11-3	TRBD2	TRBJ2-7	CASSLGGAGGEQYF	TGTGCCAGCAGCTTAGGCGGTGCGGGAGGAGAGCAGTACTTC
TRBV6-5	NA	TRBJ2-7	CASSYSSAEGRRQYF	TGTGCCAGCAGTTACTCGAGCGCAGAGGGGAGGAGGCAGTACTTC
TRBV6-1	NA	TRBJ1-3	CASSEWGGVGNTIYF	TGTGCCAGCAGTGAATGGGGGGGGGTGGGAAACACCATATATTTT
TRBV5-1	TRBD2	TRBJ2-1	CASSFGLAGSSYNEQFF	TGCGCCAGCAGCTTTGGACTAGCGGGGAGCTCCTACAATGAGCAGTTCTTC
TRBV4-1	TRBD2	TRBJ2-7	CASSHLREGYEQYF	TGCGCCAGCAGCCATCTTCGGGAGGGTTACGAGCAGTACTTC
TRBV27	NA	TRBJ1-5	CASPGQAGQPQHF	TGTGCCAGCCCCGGGCAGGCGGGTCAGCCCCAGCATTTT
TRBV28	TRBD2	TRBJ2-7	CASSPGTSGKGAYEQYF	TGTGCCAGCAGCCCCGGGACTAGCGGGAAAGGGGCCTACGAGCAGTACTTC
TRBV9	TRBD1	TRBJ1-5	CASSVGTGVGNQPQHF	TGTGCCAGCAGCGTTGGGACAGGGGTTGGCAATCAGCCCCAGCATTTT
TRBV28	NA	TRBJ1-5	CASSLGGLAQPQHF	TGTGCCAGCAGTTTGGGAGGGTTGGCTCAGCCCCAGCATTTT
TRBV28	TRBD1	TRBJ1-4	CASSTLTGGGEKLFF	TGTGCCAGCAGTACTCTGACAGGGGGCGGTGAAAAACTGTTTTTT
TRBV7-6	NA	TRBJ1-5	CASSLNAGINQPQHF	TGTGCCAGCAGCTTAAATGCGGGGATTAATCAGCCCCAGCATTTT
TRBV19	NA	TRBJ1-1	CASSTLTAMNTEAFF	TGTGCCAGTAGTACGTTGACAGCCATGAACACTGAAGCTTTCTTT
TRBV7-2	TRBD1	TRBJ2-7	CASSLQGDSYEQYF	TGTGCCAGCAGCCTACAGGGGGACTCCTACGAGCAGTACTTC
TRBV6-5	NA	TRBJ2-2	CASSGRGLNTGELFF	TGTGCCAGCAGCGGCCGAGGCCTAAACACCGGGGAGCTGTTTTTT
TRBV18	TRBD1	TRBJ2-7	CASSPPGQGNYEQYF	TGTGCCAGCTCACCCCCGGGACAGGGCAACTACGAGCAGTACTTC
TRBV7-9	TRBD2	TRBJ2-7	CASSLEAGGPSEQYF	TGTGCCAGCAGCTTAGAAGCGGGAGGGCCCTCCGAGCAGTACTTC
TRBV9	TRBD1	TRBJ1-1	CASSAKLLTGGEAFF	TGTGCCAGCAGCGCCAAACTCCTCACAGGGGGTGAAGCTTTCTTT
TRBV27	NA	TRBJ2-7	CASSLWRGPGDEQYF	TGTGCCAGCAGTTTGTGGAGGGGGCCTGGGGACGAGCAGTACTTC
TRBV5-6	NA	TRBJ2-7	CARPQGIHEQYF	TGTGCCAGGCCCCAGGGAATCCACGAGCAGTACTTC
TRBV5-1	TRBD1	TRBJ1-1	CASSLGQGVAEAFF	TGCGCCAGCAGCTTGGGACAGGGGGTCGCTGAAGCTTTCTTT
TRBV28	TRBD1	TRBJ2-5	CASSSSSQTGAETQYF	TGTGCCAGCAGTTCGTCCTCGCAAACAGGGGCAGAGACCCAGTACTTC
TRBV5-4	TRBD1	TRBJ2-7	CASSLAGTGSHEQYF	TGTGCCAGCAGCTTGGCCGGGACAGGGAGCCACGAGCAGTACTTC
TRBV13	NA	TRBJ1-4	CASSLAPGQANEKLFF	TGTGCCAGCAGCTTAGCCCCCGGCCAGGCCAATGAAAAACTGTTTTTT
TRBV29-1	NA	TRBJ2-7	CSVDAGGIGGEQYF	TGCAGCGTCGACGCTGGCGGGATTGGGGGTGAGCAGTACTTC
TRBV19	NA	TRBJ2-5	CASSIGQQETQYF	TGTGCCAGTAGTATAGGGCAGCAAGAGACCCAGTACTTC
TRBV5-1	TRBD1	TRBJ2-2	CASRSDRGLLGGELFF	TGCGCCAGCAGGTCCGACAGGGGGCTCCTGGGCGGGGAGCTGTTTTTT
TRBV27	NA	TRBJ2-3	CASRSAAADTQYF	TGTGCCAGCAGGTCCGCTGCGGCAGATACGCAGTATTTT
TRBV9	TRBD2	TRBJ2-5	CASTLAGGLSETQYF	TGTGCCAGCACTTTAGCGGGAGGGCTTTCGGAGACCCAGTACTTC